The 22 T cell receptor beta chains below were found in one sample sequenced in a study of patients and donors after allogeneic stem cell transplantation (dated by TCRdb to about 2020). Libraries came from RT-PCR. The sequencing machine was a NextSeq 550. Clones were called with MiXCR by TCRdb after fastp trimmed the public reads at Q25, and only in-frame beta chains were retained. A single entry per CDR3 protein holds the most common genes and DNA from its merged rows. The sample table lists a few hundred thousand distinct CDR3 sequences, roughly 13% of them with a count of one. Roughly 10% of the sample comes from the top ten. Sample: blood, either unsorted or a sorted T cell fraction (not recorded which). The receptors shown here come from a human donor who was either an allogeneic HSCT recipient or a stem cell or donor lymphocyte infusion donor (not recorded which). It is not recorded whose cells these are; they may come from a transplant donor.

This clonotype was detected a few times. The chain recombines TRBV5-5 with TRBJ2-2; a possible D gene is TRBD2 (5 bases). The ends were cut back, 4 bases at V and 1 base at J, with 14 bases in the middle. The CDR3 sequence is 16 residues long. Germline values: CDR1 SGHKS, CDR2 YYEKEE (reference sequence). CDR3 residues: CASSLRTSRNTGELFF. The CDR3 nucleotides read TGTGCCAGCAGCCTGAGGACTTCGCGGAACACCGGGGAGCTGTTTTTT.

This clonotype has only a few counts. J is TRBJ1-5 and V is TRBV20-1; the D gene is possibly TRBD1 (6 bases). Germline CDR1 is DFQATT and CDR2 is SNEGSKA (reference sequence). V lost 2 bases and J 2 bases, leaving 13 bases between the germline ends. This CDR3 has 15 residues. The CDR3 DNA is TGCAGTGCTAGATCTCAGGGGTTTGGCAATCAGCCCCAGCATTTT. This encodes CSARSQGFGNQPQHF.

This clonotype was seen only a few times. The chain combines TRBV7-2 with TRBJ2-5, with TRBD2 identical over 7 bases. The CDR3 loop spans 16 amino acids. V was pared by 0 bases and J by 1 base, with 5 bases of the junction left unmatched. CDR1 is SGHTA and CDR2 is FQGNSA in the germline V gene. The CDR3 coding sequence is TGTGCCAGCAGCTTAGCGTCGGGGGGTGGCCAAGAGACCCAGTACTTC. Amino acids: CASSLASGGGQETQYF.

The CDR3 DNA is TGTGCCAGCCATAAACCCGGGGGGCAGGACCATCTTAGCAATCAGCCCCAGCATTTT. It encodes CASHKPGGQDHLSNQPQHF. The gene calls are TRBV11-1 and TRBJ1-5, with a weak D call TRBD1 (6 bases). Germline V gene sequence: CDR1 SGHAT, CDR2 FQDESV (reference sequence). The CDR3 has 19 amino acids. V gave up 8 bases and J gave up 0 bases, with 26 bases separating them.

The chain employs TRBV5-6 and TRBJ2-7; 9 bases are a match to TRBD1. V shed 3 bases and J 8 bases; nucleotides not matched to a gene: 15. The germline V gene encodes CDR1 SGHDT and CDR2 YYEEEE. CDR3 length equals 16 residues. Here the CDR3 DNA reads TGTGCCAGCAGCTCCGGACAGGGGATGGAGGGACTACAGCAGTACTTC. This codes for CASSSGQGMEGLQQYF.

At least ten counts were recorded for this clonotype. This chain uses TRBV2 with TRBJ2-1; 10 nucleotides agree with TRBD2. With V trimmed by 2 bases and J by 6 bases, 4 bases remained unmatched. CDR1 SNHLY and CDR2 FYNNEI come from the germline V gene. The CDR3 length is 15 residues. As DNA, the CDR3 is TGTGCCAGCAGTGAAAGTCTAGCGGGGGCCAATGAGCAGTTCTTC. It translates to CASSESLAGANEQFF. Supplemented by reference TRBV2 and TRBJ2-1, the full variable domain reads EPEVTQTPSHQVTQMGQEVILRCVPISNHLYFYWYRQILGQKVEFLVSFYNNEISEKSEIFDDQFSVERPDGSNFTLKIRSTKLEDSAMYFCASSESLAGANEQFFGPGTRLTVL.

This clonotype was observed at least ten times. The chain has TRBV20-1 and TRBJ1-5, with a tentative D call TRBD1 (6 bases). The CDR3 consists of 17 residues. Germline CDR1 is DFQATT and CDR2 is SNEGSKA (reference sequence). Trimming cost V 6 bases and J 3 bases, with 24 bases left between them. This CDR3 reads CSAIGWQGRVINQPQHF. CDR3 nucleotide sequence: TGCAGTGCCATAGGGTGGCAGGGGAGGGTTATCAATCAGCCCCAGCATTTT.

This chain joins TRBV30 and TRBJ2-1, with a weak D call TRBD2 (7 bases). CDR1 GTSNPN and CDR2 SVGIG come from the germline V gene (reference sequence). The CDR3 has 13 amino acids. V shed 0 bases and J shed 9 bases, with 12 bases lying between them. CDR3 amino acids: CAWSVSGGSEQFF. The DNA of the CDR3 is TGTGCCTGGAGTGTATCGGGGGGCTCTGAGCAGTTCTTC.

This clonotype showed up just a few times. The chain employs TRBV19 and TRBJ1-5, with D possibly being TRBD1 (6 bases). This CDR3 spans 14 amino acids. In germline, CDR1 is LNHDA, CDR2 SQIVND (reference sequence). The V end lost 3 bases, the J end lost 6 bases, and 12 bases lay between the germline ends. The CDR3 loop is CASSMRTGTQPQHF. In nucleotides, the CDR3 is TGTGCCAGTAGTATGCGTACAGGGACTCAGCCCCAGCATTTT.

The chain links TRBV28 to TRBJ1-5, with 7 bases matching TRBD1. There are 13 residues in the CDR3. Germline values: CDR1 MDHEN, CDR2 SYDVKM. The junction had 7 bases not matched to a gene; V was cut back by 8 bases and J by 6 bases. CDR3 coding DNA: TGTGCCAGCTCCGGACAGGAGATTCAGCCCCAGCATTTT. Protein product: CASSGQEIQPQHF.

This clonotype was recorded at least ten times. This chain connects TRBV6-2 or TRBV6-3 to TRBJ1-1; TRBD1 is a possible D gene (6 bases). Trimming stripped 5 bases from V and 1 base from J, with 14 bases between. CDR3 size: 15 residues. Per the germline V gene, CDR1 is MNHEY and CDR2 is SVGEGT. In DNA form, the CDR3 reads TGTGCCAGCAGTCCTTGGGGGGCCGAGAACACTGAAGCTTTCTTT. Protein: CASSPWGAENTEAFF.

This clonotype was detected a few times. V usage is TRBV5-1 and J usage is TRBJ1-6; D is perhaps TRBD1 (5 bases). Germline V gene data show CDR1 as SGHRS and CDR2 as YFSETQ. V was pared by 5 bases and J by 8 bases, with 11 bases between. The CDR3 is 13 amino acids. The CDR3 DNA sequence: TGCGCCAGCAGGTGGGGCGAGGATTCACCCCTCCACTTT. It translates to CASRWGEDSPLHF.

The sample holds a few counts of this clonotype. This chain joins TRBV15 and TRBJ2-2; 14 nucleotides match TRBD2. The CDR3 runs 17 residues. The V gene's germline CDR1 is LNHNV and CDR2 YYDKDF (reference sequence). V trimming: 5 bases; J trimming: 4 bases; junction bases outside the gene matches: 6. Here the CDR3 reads CATSHPGLAGGTGELFF. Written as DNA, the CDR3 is TGTGCCACCAGCCACCCAGGACTAGCGGGGGGCACCGGGGAGCTGTTTTTT.

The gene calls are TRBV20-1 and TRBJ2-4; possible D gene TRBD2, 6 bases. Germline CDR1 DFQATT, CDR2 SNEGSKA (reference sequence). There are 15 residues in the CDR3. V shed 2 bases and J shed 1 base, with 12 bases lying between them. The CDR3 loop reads CSARPSGVAKNIQYF. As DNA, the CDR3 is TGCAGTGCTAGACCTTCGGGAGTTGCCAAAAACATTCAGTACTTC.

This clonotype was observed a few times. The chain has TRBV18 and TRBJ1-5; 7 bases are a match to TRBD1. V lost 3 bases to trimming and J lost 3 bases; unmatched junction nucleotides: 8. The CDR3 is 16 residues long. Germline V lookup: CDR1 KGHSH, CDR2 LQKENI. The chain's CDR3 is CASSPGGQRNNQPQHF. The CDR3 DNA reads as TGTGCCAGCTCACCGGGGGGACAGAGGAACAATCAGCCCCAGCATTTT.

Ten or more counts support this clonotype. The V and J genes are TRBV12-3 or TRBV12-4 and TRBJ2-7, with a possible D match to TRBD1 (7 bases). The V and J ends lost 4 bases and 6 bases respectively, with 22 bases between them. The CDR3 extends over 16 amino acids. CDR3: CASSWAGRQGYGEQYF. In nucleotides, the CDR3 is TGTGCCAGCAGTTGGGCGGGACGACAGGGATATGGCGAGCAGTACTTC.

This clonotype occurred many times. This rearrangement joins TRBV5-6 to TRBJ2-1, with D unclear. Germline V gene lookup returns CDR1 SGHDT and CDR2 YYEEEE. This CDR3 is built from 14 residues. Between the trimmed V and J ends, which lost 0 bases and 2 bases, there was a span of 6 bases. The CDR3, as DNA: TGTGCCAGCAGCTTGGCCGGCGCCTACAATGAGCAGTTCTTC. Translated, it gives CASSLAGAYNEQFF.

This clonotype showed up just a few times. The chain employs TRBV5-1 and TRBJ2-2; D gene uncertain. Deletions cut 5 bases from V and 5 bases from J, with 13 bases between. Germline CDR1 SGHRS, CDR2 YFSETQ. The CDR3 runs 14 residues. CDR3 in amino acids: CASRLEEQTGELFF. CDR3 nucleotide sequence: TGCGCCAGCAGGCTAGAGGAGCAAACCGGGGAGCTGTTTTTT.

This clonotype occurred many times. The CDR3 protein is CASSLVDTIYF. CDR3 bases: TGTGCCAGCAGTTTGGTGGACACCATATATTTT. The chain couples TRBV12-3 or TRBV12-4 to TRBJ1-3; unclear D gene. The CDR3 covers 11 residues. Deletions cut 3 bases from V and 8 bases from J, with 5 bases between.

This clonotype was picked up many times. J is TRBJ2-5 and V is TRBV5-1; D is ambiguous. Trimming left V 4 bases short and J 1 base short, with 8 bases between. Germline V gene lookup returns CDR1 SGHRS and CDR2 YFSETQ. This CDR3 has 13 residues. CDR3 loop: CASSLLGQETQYF. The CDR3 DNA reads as TGCGCCAGCAGCCTCCTAGGCCAAGAGACCCAGTACTTC. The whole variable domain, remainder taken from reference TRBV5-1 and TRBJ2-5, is KAGVTQTPRYLIKTRGQQVTLSCSPISGHRSVSWYQQTPGQGLQFLFEYFSETQRNKGNFPGRFSGRQFSNSRSEMNVSTLELGDSALYLCASSLLGQETQYFGPGTRLLVL.

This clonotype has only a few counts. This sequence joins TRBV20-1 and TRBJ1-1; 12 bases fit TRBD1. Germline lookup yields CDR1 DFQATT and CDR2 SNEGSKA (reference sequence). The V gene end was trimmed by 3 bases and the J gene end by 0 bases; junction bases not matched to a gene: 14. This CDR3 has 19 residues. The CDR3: CSASPPGTGGLNMNTEAFF. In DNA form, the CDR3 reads TGCAGTGCTAGCCCGCCCGGGACAGGGGGCCTTAACATGAACACTGAAGCTTTCTTT.

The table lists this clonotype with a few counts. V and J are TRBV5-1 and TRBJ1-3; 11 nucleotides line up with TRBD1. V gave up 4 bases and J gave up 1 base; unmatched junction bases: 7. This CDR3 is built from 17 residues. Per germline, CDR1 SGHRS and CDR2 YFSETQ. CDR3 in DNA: TGCGCCAGCAGCGCCTACGGACAGGGGGCTTCTGGAAACACCATATATTTT. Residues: CASSAYGQGASGNTIYF.